The 19 T cell receptor beta chains reported below all come from one sample, sequenced in a study of blood T cell repertoires in COVID-19 (dated by TCRdb to 2020 to 2021). The library was made by the immunoSEQ multiplex PCR assay. TCRdb's version of the immuneACCESS table is confined to in-frame rearrangements and falls short of the full clone set. An unresolved V gene accounts for under half of the shortfall where checked; the remainder is of unknown origin. Recorded for this sample are approximately 160,000 clones; about 88% of them occurred a single time. Roughly 19% of the sample belongs to the ten largest clones. Sequenced input: peripheral blood. Receptor source: a woman of 80 years or more with acute or convalescent COVID-19.

A few counts support this clone. The gene calls are TRBV20-1 and TRBJ1-5, with D hard to call. V was shortened by 3 bases and J by 0 bases, with 6 bases between the two germline ends. Germline CDR1 reads DFQATT; CDR2 reads SNEGSKA (reference sequence). CDR3 length: 13 amino acids. CDR3 protein: CSASAFSNQPQHF. The DNA for the CDR3 is TGCAGTGCTAGTGCGTTTAGCAATCAGCCCCAGCATTTT.

The chain couples TRBV18 to TRBJ2-4, with a weak D call TRBD2 (5 bases). The ends were cut back, 1 base at V and 4 bases at J, with 11 bases in the middle. The CDR3 spans 15 residues. Germline V gives CDR1 KGHSH, CDR2 LQKENI. In nucleotides, the CDR3 is TGTGCCAGCTCACCACAACGGGGAGCGAAAAACATTCAGTACTTC. Its protein is CASSPQRGAKNIQYF.

V usage is TRBV19 and J usage is TRBJ2-5; possibly TRBD2 for D (7 bases). Germline values: CDR1 LNHDA, CDR2 SQIVND (reference sequence). The V gene lost 7 bases and the J gene lost 4 bases, with 19 bases spanning the gap. This CDR3 is built from 15 residues. The CDR3 sequence is CASKSFGGRRETQYF. The CDR3 DNA is TGTGCCAGTAAATCCTTCGGGGGGCGGAGAGAGACCCAGTACTTC.

This chain connects TRBV10-2 to TRBJ1-5, with 8 bases lining up with TRBD1. From germline, CDR1 is WSHSY and CDR2 SAAADI. V gave up 5 bases and J gave up 3 bases; unmatched junction bases: 6. This CDR3 has 15 residues. CDR3 coding DNA: TGCGCCAGCAGTCTCGGGACAGGATACAATCAGCCCCAGCATTTT. Its translation: CASSLGTGYNQPQHF.

The rearrangement uses TRBV7-3 and TRBJ2-3, with unresolved D. This CDR3 has 14 residues. V lost 5 bases to trimming and J lost 1 base, with 10 bases between them. Germline V CDR1 and CDR2: SGHTA, FQGTGA. In nucleotides, the CDR3 is TGTGCCAGCAGCAACCCCTCAGGCACAGATACGCAGTATTTT. It specifies CASSNPSGTDTQYF.

The chain is built from TRBV6-5 and TRBJ2-2, with D uncertain. The CDR3 contains 11 residues. Trimming shortened V by 6 bases and J by 7 bases, and 6 bases separated the two germline ends. Germline loops: CDR1 MNHEY, CDR2 SVGAGI. The CDR3 DNA follows: TGTGCCAGCAGAGACATCGGGGAGCTGTTTTTT. This encodes CASRDIGELFF.

The CDR3: CASSAQGRNTEAFF. The CDR3 DNA is TGTGCCAGCAGCGCACAGGGACGCAACACTGAAGCTTTCTTT. This chain joins TRBV7-9 and TRBJ1-1; tentatively, D is TRBD1 (6 bases). Per germline, CDR1 SEHNR and CDR2 FQNEAQ (reference sequence). The CDR3 covers 14 residues. The ends were cut back, 5 bases at V and 2 bases at J, with 12 bases in the middle.

This clone has more than one count but fewer than ten. The gene calls are TRBV6-5 and TRBJ2-2, with 9 nucleotides matching TRBD1. V gave up 5 bases and J gave up 7 bases; unmatched junction bases: 5. From germline, CDR1 is MNHEY and CDR2 SVGAGI. This CDR3 is 14 amino acids long. This CDR3 reads CASSRTGDFGELFF. In DNA, the CDR3 is TGTGCCAGCAGTAGGACAGGGGATTTCGGGGAGCTGTTTTTT.

The rearrangement uses TRBV9 and TRBJ2-7; 8 bases are shared with TRBD1. Germline trimming cut 6 bases from V and 7 bases from J; bases unmatched to any gene: 12. The CDR3 runs 14 residues. Per the germline V gene, CDR1 is SGDLS and CDR2 is YYNGEE. CDR3 nucleotide sequence: TGTGCCAGCAAAGAGGGGCAGGGGGCGGGAGAGCAGTACTTC. Translating gives CASKEGQGAGEQYF.

The chain combines TRBV18 with TRBJ2-5, with 10 nucleotides matching TRBD2. This CDR3 region has 15 residues. The V gene end was trimmed by 3 bases and the J gene end by 1 base; junction bases not matched to a gene: 2. The germline V gene encodes CDR1 KGHSH and CDR2 LQKENI. CDR3 DNA sequence: TGTGCCAGCTCACCCGGGACTAGCGCCCAAGAGACCCAGTACTTC. Translation: CASSPGTSAQETQYF.

The chain has TRBV7-6 and TRBJ1-1; no definite D call. The CDR3 has 16 amino acids. The V gene lost 1 base and the J gene lost 6 bases, with 18 bases spanning the gap. Germline V lookup: CDR1 SGHVS, CDR2 FNYEAQ. This CDR3 is CASSLGSPGSLSEAFF. DNA for the CDR3: TGTGCCAGCAGCTTAGGATCGCCAGGCTCCCTATCTGAAGCTTTCTTT.

J is TRBJ1-1 and V is TRBV27; 7 nucleotides agree with TRBD1. The CDR3 has 15 residues. The V gene end was trimmed by 2 bases and the J gene end by 5 bases; junction bases not matched to a gene: 8. Looked up from germline, CDR1 is MNHEY and CDR2 is SMNVEV (reference sequence). The CDR3 spells CASSLGRGLGTEAFF. The CDR3 DNA sequence: TGTGCCAGCAGTTTAGGTAGGGGGCTGGGTACTGAAGCTTTCTTT.

This clone was detected only once. The chain joins TRBV7-9 to TRBJ2-3, with D unclear. The V gene lost 3 bases and the J gene lost 2 bases, with 12 bases spanning the gap. CDR3 length: 15 amino acids. The germline gives CDR1 SEHNR, CDR2 FQNEAQ (reference sequence). The CDR3 coding sequence is TGTGCCAGCAGCTTTGGTGTCGGGTCCACAGATACGCAGTATTTT. This translates into CASSFGVGSTDTQYF.

V gene TRBV19 combines with J gene TRBJ2-3; 11 bases map to TRBD2. Germline assignment: CDR1 LNHDA and CDR2 SQIVND (reference sequence). CDR3 size: 16 residues. V gave up 6 bases and J gave up 4 bases; unmatched junction bases: 9. The CDR3 DNA reads as TGTGCCAGTAGGATATCTAGCGGGAGGCGCTCAGATACGCAGTATTTT. Its translation is CASRISSGRRSDTQYF.

This chain links TRBV6-2 or TRBV6-3 with TRBJ2-7, with D perhaps matching TRBD1 (5 bases). The germline gives CDR1 MNHEY, CDR2 SVGEGT. With 4 bases removed from V and 2 bases from J, the gap between germline ends came to 12 bases. This CDR3 has 14 residues. CDR3 protein: CASSSMTETYEQYF. CDR3 nucleotide sequence: TGTGCCAGCAGTTCCATGACAGAGACCTACGAGCAGTACTTC.

This chain uses TRBV2 with TRBJ1-5; 7 bases match TRBD1. Trimming removed 8 bases from V and 1 base from J; junction bases left unmatched: 8. The CDR3 sequence is 15 residues long. Germline loops: CDR1 SNHLY, CDR2 FYNNEI. The CDR3 bases are TGTGCCAGCGGTACAGGGGCTGCAAGCAATCAGCCCCAGCATTTT. Residues: CASGTGAASNQPQHF.

The V and J genes are TRBV19 and TRBJ1-5; D possibly corresponds to TRBD1 (6 bases). V dropped 10 bases and J dropped 0 bases, with 16 bases sitting between them. The germline CDR1 and CDR2 sequences are LNHDA and SQIVND (reference sequence). This CDR3 contains 15 residues. In DNA, the CDR3 is TGTGCCACCCGACAGGCTCGATCTAGCAATCAGCCCCAGCATTTT. Translation gives CATRQARSSNQPQHF. The entire variable domain, with the rest obtained from reference TRBV19 and TRBJ1-5, is as follows: DGGITQSPKYLFRKEGQNVTLSCEQNLNHDAMYWYRQDPGQGLRLIYYSQIVNDFQKGDIAEGYSVSREKKESFPLTVTSAQKNPTAFYLCATRQARSSNQPQHFGDGTRLSIL.

V is TRBV5-5 and J is TRBJ1-1, with D possibly TRBD1 on 5 matching bases. Germline lookup yields CDR1 SGHKS and CDR2 YYEKEE (reference sequence). The V end was cut by 6 bases, the J end by 6 bases, with 21 bases between. The CDR3 extends over 15 amino acids. CDR3 sequence (DNA): TGTGCCAGCATCGAACAGGTACTCGTTGGGTCTGAAGCTTTCTTT. Protein product: CASIEQVLVGSEAFF.

J is TRBJ2-3 and V is TRBV10-3; 7 nucleotides line up with TRBD2. The CDR3 has 15 amino acids. The germline CDR1 and CDR2 sequences are ENHRY and SYGVKD. Trimming took 6 bases from V and 3 from J; bases not matched to a gene: 9. The CDR3 DNA reads as TGTGCCATCAGAGGGGAGGGAATCGCGACAGATACGCAGTATTTT. Residues: CAIRGEGIATDTQYF.